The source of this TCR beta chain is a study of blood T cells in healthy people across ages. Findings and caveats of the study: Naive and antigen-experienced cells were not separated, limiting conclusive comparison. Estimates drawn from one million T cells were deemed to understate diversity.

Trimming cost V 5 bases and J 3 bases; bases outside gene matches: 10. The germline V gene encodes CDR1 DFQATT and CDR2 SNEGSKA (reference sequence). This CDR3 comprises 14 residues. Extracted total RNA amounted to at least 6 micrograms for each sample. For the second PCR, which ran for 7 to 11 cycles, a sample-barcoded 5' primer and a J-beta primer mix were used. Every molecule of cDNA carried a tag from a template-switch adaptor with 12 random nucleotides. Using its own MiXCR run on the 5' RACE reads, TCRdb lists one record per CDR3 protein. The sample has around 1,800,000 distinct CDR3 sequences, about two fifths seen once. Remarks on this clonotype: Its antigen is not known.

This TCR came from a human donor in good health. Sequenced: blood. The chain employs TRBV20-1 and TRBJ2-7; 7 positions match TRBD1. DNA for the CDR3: TGCAGTGCTCGGAAGGGGGCGAGAGGCTACGAGCAGTACTTC. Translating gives CSARKGARGYEQYF.